This TCR beta chain stems from a study of cytomegalovirus exposure and HLA in healthy donors. Looking at the study overall: The 120 validation repertoires, a later analysis reported, used the same platform as the roughly 660 repertoires from the first cohort. Study conclusions and caveats: Through in vitro validation, three CMV-associated chains were shown to be specific for CMV antigens.

It was the approximately 110-subject validation cohort, separate from the approximately 700-subject first cohort, to which the donors belonged. CDR3 length: 14 residues. Germline values: CDR1 MNHEY, CDR2 SMNVEV (reference sequence). The V gene end was trimmed by 6 bases and the J gene end by 1 base; junction bases not matched to a gene: 2. TCRdb's table, derived via immunoSEQ multiplex PCR, lists solely in-frame clones and lacks some. The sample includes about 120,000 clones, more than 70% of them seen just once. A remark on this clone: Its cognate antigen is unknown.

The sequenced material came from PBMCs. V gene TRBV27 combines with J gene TRBJ1-5; the match to TRBD1 covers 8 bases. The sequence came from a woman aged 25 to 39 in good health and CMV-seronegative. CDR3 loop: CASRSGGSNQPQHF. The DNA of the CDR3 is TGTGCCAGCAGATCAGGGGGCAGCAATCAGCCCCAGCATTTT.